A selection of T cell receptor beta chains follows, all from one sample in a study of cytomegalovirus exposure and HLA in healthy donors. Sequencing used immunoSEQ multiplex PCR; TCRdb keeps in-frame clones, though not all of them. The sample has a few hundred thousand clones; about 80% are singletons. Sequenced material: PBMCs. These receptors all stem from a man between 40 and 49 years old in good health and CMV-seronegative. Both conserved end residues are part of each CDR3. A D gene is named only where the DNA matches it firmly. Clone sizes are given selectively: once, few, many, or a class where the clone is expanded.

D gene: TRBD1
V gene: TRBV15
clone size: -
J gene: TRBJ1-2
CDR3 DNA: TGTGCCACCAGCAGAGAGACAGGGGGGTATGGCTACACCTTC
CDR3 protein: CATSRETGGYGYTF

D gene: -
V gene: TRBV11-3
clone size: -
J gene: TRBJ1-3
CDR3 DNA: TGTGCCAGCAGCTTTTCGGGATACTCTGGAAACACCATATATTTT
CDR3 protein: CASSFSGYSGNTIYF

D gene: TRBD2
V gene: TRBV7-9
clone size: -
J gene: TRBJ2-3
CDR3 DNA: TGTGCCAGCAGCTACGGGACTAGCGGTTTCGGAGATACGCAGTATTTT
CDR3 protein: CASSYGTSGFGDTQYF

D gene: -
V gene: TRBV6-1
clone size: -
J gene: TRBJ2-3
CDR3 DNA: TGTGCCAGCACGCGCCCCAGCACAGATACGCAGTATTTT
CDR3 protein: CASTRPSTDTQYF

D gene: TRBD1
V gene: TRBV28
clone size: -
J gene: TRBJ1-1
CDR3 DNA: TGTGCCAGCAGTTTCAGGACAGGGAGCATGAACACTGAAGCTTTCTTT
CDR3 protein: CASSFRTGSMNTEAFF

D gene: TRBD1
V gene: TRBV14
clone size: once
J gene: TRBJ1-1
CDR3 DNA: TGTGCCAGCAGCCAGGACAGGGCGACTGAAGCTTTCTTT
CDR3 protein: CASSQDRATEAFF

D gene: -
V gene: TRBV5-1
clone size: once
J gene: TRBJ2-7
CDR3 DNA: TGCGCCAGCAGCTTCGGGGTAGCCCGCTCCTACGAGCAGTACTTC
CDR3 protein: CASSFGVARSYEQYF

D gene: TRBD2
V gene: TRBV10-3
clone size: once
J gene: TRBJ2-3
CDR3 DNA: TGTGCCATCAAGAGAGTAGCGGGAGGCACAGATACGCAGTATTTT
CDR3 protein: CAIKRVAGGTDTQYF

D gene: -
V gene: TRBV13
clone size: -
J gene: TRBJ2-3
CDR3 DNA: TGTGCCAGCAGCCAAGGGACTGGCACAGATACGCAGTATTTT
CDR3 protein: CASSQGTGTDTQYF

D gene: -
V gene: TRBV13
clone size: -
J gene: TRBJ2-1
CDR3 DNA: TGTGCCAGCAGCTTAGGGGGCCAGGGGCCAGTCTACAATGAGCAGTTCTTC
CDR3 protein: CASSLGGQGPVYNEQFF

D gene: -
V gene: TRBV7-8
clone size: -
J gene: TRBJ1-2
CDR3 DNA: TGTGCCAGCAGCATTCTGAGCGGGATCTATGGCTACACCTTC
CDR3 protein: CASSILSGIYGYTF

D gene: -
V gene: TRBV2
clone size: -
J gene: TRBJ1-2
CDR3 DNA: TGTGCCAGCGGTCTGCGATTTAACTATGGCTACACCTTC
CDR3 protein: CASGLRFNYGYTF

D gene: -
V gene: TRBV5-4
clone size: -
J gene: TRBJ2-1
CDR3 DNA: TGTGCCAGCAGCCCAGGAGGGGTTGGTGAGCAGTTCTTC
CDR3 protein: CASSPGGVGEQFF

D gene: TRBD2
V gene: TRBV2
clone size: -
J gene: TRBJ2-1
CDR3 DNA: TGTGCCAGCAGTGCTACGGGCGGGGGGTCCTACAATGAGCAGTTCTTC
CDR3 protein: CASSATGGGSYNEQFF

D gene: TRBD1
V gene: TRBV27
clone size: -
J gene: TRBJ2-1
CDR3 DNA: TGTGCCAGCAGTTTATTTACGGCAGGGGGCAATGAGCAGTTCTTC
CDR3 protein: CASSLFTAGGNEQFF

D gene: -
V gene: TRBV6-1
clone size: -
J gene: TRBJ1-1
CDR3 DNA: TGTGCCACCCTAAGGCCGGGGGGAAACACTGAAGCTTTCTTT
CDR3 protein: CATLRPGGNTEAFF

D gene: TRBD1
V gene: TRBV19
clone size: -
J gene: TRBJ1-1
CDR3 DNA: TGTGCCAGTAGTATAGGGCCAGGGGGGAGCGGCACTGAAGCTTTCTTT
CDR3 protein: CASSIGPGGSGTEAFF

D gene: TRBD1
V gene: TRBV5-8
clone size: -
J gene: TRBJ1-2
CDR3 DNA: TGTGCCAGCAGCTTGGTTTACAGGGGTGAAGATGGCTACACCTTC
CDR3 protein: CASSLVYRGEDGYTF

D gene: -
V gene: TRBV6-1
clone size: -
J gene: TRBJ2-7
CDR3 DNA: TGTGCCAGCAGTGAGAGACAAGTCCTCGAGCAGTACTTC
CDR3 protein: CASSERQVLEQYF

D gene: TRBD2
V gene: TRBV5-1
clone size: -
J gene: TRBJ2-3
CDR3 DNA: TGCGCCAGCAGTTTGGACCAGGGAGGCGGGGGTTACACAGATACGCAGTATTTT
CDR3 protein: CASSLDQGGGGYTDTQYF

D gene: TRBD1
V gene: TRBV7-9
clone size: -
J gene: TRBJ1-4
CDR3 DNA: TGTGCCAGCAGCTCAGGGACAGGGGCGTATGAAAAACTGTTTTTT
CDR3 protein: CASSSGTGAYEKLFF

D gene: -
V gene: TRBV9
clone size: -
J gene: TRBJ2-3
CDR3 DNA: TGTGCCAGCAGCGTAAGTCTGGAGGATACGCAGTATTTT
CDR3 protein: CASSVSLEDTQYF

D gene: -
V gene: TRBV7-2
clone size: -
J gene: TRBJ2-1
CDR3 DNA: TGTGCCAGCAGCCTTACAGGGGAGGTTGAATTCTTC
CDR3 protein: CASSLTGEVEFF

D gene: -
V gene: TRBV5-1
clone size: -
J gene: TRBJ1-1
CDR3 DNA: TGCGCCAGCAGCTTGGGAAACGGTGGCACTGAAGCTTTCTTT
CDR3 protein: CASSLGNGGTEAFF

D gene: TRBD1
V gene: TRBV2
clone size: -
J gene: TRBJ1-5
CDR3 DNA: TGTGCCAGCCGAGGGGGCGGCAATCAGCCCCAGCATTTT
CDR3 protein: CASRGGGNQPQHF

D gene: TRBD2
V gene: TRBV4-1
clone size: -
J gene: TRBJ2-3
CDR3 DNA: TGCGCCAGCAGCCAAGAGGCGACTAGCGGTTCGTATACGCAGTATTTT
CDR3 protein: CASSQEATSGSYTQYF

D gene: -
V gene: TRBV7-3
clone size: -
J gene: TRBJ1-4
CDR3 DNA: TGTGCCAGCAGCTCCGACAGGGAAAAACTGTTTTTT
CDR3 protein: CASSSDREKLFF

D gene: -
V gene: TRBV5-6
clone size: -
J gene: TRBJ1-5
CDR3 DNA: TGTGCCAGCAGCTGGGGGGGGAATCAGCCCCAGCATTTT
CDR3 protein: CASSWGGNQPQHF

D gene: -
V gene: TRBV30
clone size: -
J gene: TRBJ1-2
CDR3 DNA: TGTGCCTCCCCTAGGGGTAGCCTAAACTATGGCTACACCTTC
CDR3 protein: CASPRGSLNYGYTF

D gene: TRBD2
V gene: TRBV7-9
clone size: -
J gene: TRBJ2-1
CDR3 DNA: TGTGCCAGCAGCCCGGGGGGGGTGCAGTTCTTC
CDR3 protein: CASSPGGVQFF

D gene: TRBD1
V gene: TRBV19
clone size: -
J gene: TRBJ2-1
CDR3 DNA: TGTGCCAGTAGTCCCGCCACAGGGGATGCTGGGGATGAGCAGTTCTTC
CDR3 protein: CASSPATGDAGDEQFF

D gene: TRBD1
V gene: TRBV9
clone size: -
J gene: TRBJ2-7
CDR3 DNA: TGTGCCAGCAGCGTAACAGGGGTCCCCTACGAGCAGTACTTC
CDR3 protein: CASSVTGVPYEQYF

D gene: -
V gene: TRBV5-1
clone size: -
J gene: TRBJ2-5
CDR3 DNA: TGCGCCAGCAGCATGGACAGCTGGCAGACCCAGTACTTC
CDR3 protein: CASSMDSWQTQYF

D gene: -
V gene: TRBV5-8
clone size: few
J gene: TRBJ1-5
CDR3 DNA: TGTGCCAGCACCACTTGGAGGCTTAGCAATCAGCCCCAGCATTTT
CDR3 protein: CASTTWRLSNQPQHF

D gene: -
V gene: TRBV2
clone size: -
J gene: TRBJ1-2
CDR3 DNA: TGTGCCAGCAGTGAAGCGGGGGGGGACATCCGAACTAACTATGGCTACACCTTC
CDR3 protein: CASSEAGGDIRTNYGYTF

D gene: -
V gene: TRBV7-9
clone size: -
J gene: TRBJ1-3
CDR3 DNA: TGTTCCCGACCAGGGGACGACTCTGGAAACACCATATATTTT
CDR3 protein: CSRPGDDSGNTIYF

D gene: TRBD1
V gene: TRBV13
clone size: -
J gene: TRBJ1-2
CDR3 DNA: TGTGCCAGCAGCAGGGGACAGGGGGCAGTCTATGGCTACACCTTC
CDR3 protein: CASSRGQGAVYGYTF

D gene: TRBD2
V gene: TRBV7-6
clone size: -
J gene: TRBJ2-7
CDR3 DNA: TGTGCCAGCAGCCCCTTAGCGGGACGGGCCTACGAGCAGTACTTC
CDR3 protein: CASSPLAGRAYEQYF

D gene: TRBD2
V gene: TRBV7-9
clone size: -
J gene: TRBJ2-1
CDR3 DNA: TGTGCCAGCAGCTTAGCCTCACTAGCGGGAGAATACAATGAGCAGTTCTTC
CDR3 protein: CASSLASLAGEYNEQFF

D gene: TRBD1
V gene: TRBV9
clone size: -
J gene: TRBJ1-2
CDR3 DNA: TGTGCCAGCAGCCAGCGGGGACAGGGTCAAGGTGGCTACACCTTC
CDR3 protein: CASSQRGQGQGGYTF

D gene: -
V gene: TRBV7-2
clone size: -
J gene: TRBJ1-1
CDR3 DNA: TGTGCCAGCAGCCCTTCCACAGGAGTAGCTTTCTTT
CDR3 protein: CASSPSTGVAFF

D gene: TRBD2
V gene: TRBV5-4
clone size: -
J gene: TRBJ2-1
CDR3 DNA: TGTGCCAGCAGCGGAAAACTAGCGCAAGACTACAATGAGCAGTTCTTC
CDR3 protein: CASSGKLAQDYNEQFF

D gene: TRBD1
V gene: TRBV4-3
clone size: -
J gene: TRBJ2-1
CDR3 DNA: TGCGCCAGCAGCCTGAACAGGGGAACCTACAATGAGCAGTTCTTC
CDR3 protein: CASSLNRGTYNEQFF

D gene: TRBD1
V gene: TRBV27
clone size: -
J gene: TRBJ2-7
CDR3 DNA: TGTGCCAGCAGTTTATCAGGACAGGGGGTCTACGAGCAGTACTTC
CDR3 protein: CASSLSGQGVYEQYF